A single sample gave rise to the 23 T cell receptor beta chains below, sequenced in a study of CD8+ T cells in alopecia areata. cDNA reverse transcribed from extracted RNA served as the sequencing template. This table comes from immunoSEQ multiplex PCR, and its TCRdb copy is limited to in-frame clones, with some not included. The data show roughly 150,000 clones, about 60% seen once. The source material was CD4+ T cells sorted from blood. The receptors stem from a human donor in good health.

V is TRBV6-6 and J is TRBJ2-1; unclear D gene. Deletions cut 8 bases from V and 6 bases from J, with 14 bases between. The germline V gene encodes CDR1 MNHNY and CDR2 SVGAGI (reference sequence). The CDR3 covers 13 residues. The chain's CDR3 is CASQAFPVNEQFF. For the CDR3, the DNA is TGTGCCAGCCAAGCGTTTCCGGTCAATGAGCAGTTCTTC.

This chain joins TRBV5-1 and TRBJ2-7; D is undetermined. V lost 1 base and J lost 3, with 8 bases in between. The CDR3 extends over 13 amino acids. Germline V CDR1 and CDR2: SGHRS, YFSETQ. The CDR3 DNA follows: TGCGCCAGCAGCTTGAGGCCGAACTACGAGCAGTACTTC. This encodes CASSLRPNYEQYF. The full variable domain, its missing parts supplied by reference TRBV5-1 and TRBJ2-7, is KAGVTQTPRYLIKTRGQQVTLSCSPISGHRSVSWYQQTPGQGLQFLFEYFSETQRNKGNFPGRFSGRQFSNSRSEMNVSTLELGDSALYLCASSLRPNYEQYFGPGTRLTVT.

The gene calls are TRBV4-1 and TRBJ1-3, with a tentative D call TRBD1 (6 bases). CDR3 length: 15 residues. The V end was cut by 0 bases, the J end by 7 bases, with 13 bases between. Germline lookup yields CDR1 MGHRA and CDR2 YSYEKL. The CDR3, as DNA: TGCGCCAGCAGCCAAGAGTACAGGGAATACAACACCATATATTTT. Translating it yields CASSQEYREYNTIYF.

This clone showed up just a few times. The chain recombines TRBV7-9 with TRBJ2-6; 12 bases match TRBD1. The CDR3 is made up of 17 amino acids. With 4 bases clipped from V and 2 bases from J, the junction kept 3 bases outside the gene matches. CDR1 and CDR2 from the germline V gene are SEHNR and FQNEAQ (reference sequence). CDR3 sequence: CASSWGQGAPGANVLTF. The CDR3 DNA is TGTGCCAGCAGCTGGGGACAGGGGGCCCCTGGGGCCAACGTCCTGACTTTC. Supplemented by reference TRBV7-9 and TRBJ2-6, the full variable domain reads DTGVSQNPRHKITKRGQNVTFRCDPISEHNRLYWYRQTLGQGPEFLTYFQNEAQLEKSRLLSDRFSAERPKGSFSTLEIQRTEQGDSAMYLCASSWGQGAPGANVLTFGAGSRLTVL.

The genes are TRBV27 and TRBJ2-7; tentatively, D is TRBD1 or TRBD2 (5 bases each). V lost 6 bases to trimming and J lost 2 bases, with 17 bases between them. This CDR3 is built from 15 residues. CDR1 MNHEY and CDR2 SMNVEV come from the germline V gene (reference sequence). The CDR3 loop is CASSPSRVVPYEQYF. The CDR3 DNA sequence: TGTGCCAGCAGCCCTAGCAGGGTAGTGCCCTACGAGCAGTACTTC.

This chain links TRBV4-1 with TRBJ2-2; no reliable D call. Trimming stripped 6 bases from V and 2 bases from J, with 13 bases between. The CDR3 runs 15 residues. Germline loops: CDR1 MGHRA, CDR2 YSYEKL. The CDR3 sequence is CASRRAGSNTGELFF. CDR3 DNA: TGCGCCAGCAGAAGGGCAGGTTCTAACACCGGGGAGCTGTTTTTT.

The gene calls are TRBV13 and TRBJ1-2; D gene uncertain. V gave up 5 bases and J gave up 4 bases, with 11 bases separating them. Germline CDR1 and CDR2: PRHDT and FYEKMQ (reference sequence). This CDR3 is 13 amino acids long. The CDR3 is CASSAAISYGYTF. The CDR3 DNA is TGTGCCAGCAGCGCCGCTATTAGCTATGGCTACACCTTC. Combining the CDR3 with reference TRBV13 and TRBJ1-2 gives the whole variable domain AAGVIQSPRHLIKEKRETATLKCYPIPRHDTVYWYQQGPGQDPQFLISFYEKMQSDKGSIPDRFSAQQFSDYHSELNMSSLELGDSALYFCASSAAISYGYTFGSGTRLTVV.

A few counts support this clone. The CDR3 nucleotides are TGCAGTGCCGGGGGGGCTGAAGCTTTCTTT. Amino acid sequence: CSAGGAEAFF. V and J are TRBV29-1 and TRBJ1-1; tentative D call: TRBD1 (5 bases). CDR1 and CDR2 from the germline V gene are SQVTM and ANQGSEA. The CDR3 covers 10 residues.

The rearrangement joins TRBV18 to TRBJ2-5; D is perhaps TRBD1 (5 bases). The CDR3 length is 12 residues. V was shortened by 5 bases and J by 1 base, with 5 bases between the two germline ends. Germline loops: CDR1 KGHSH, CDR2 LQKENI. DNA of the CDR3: TGTGCCAGCTCAGGGGCCCAAGAGACCCAGTACTTC. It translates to CASSGAQETQYF.

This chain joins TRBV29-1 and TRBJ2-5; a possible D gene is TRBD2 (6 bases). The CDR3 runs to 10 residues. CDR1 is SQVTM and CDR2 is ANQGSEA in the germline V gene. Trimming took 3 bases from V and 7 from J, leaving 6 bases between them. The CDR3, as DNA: TGCAGCGTTGACGGGGGGACCCAGTACTTC. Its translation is CSVDGGTQYF.

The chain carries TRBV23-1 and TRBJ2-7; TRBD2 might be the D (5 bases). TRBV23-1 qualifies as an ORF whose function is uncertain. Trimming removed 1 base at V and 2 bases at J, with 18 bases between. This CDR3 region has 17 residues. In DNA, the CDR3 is TGCGCCAGCAGTCAATGGTTAGAGGGAATCGGGGCCTACGAGCAGTACTTC. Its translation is CASSQWLEGIGAYEQYF.

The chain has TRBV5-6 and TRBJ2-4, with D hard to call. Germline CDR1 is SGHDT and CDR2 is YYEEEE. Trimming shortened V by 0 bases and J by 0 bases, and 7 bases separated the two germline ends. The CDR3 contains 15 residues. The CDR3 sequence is CASSLATGAKNIQYF. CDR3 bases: TGTGCCAGCAGCTTGGCCACGGGAGCCAAAAACATTCAGTACTTC.

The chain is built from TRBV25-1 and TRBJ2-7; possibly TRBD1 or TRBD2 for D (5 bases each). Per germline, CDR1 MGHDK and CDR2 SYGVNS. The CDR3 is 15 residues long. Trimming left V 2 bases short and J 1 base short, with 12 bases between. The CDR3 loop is CASSEPGTGSYEQYF. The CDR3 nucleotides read TGTGCCAGCAGTGAACCCGGGACGGGATCCTACGAGCAGTACTTC.

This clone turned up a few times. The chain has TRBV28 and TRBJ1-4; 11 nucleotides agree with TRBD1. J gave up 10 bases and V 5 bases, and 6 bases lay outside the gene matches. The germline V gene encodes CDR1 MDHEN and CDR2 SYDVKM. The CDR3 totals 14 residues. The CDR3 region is CASSTPGQGGKLFF. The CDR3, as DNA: TGTGCCAGCAGTACTCCGGGACAGGGGGGAAAACTGTTTTTT.

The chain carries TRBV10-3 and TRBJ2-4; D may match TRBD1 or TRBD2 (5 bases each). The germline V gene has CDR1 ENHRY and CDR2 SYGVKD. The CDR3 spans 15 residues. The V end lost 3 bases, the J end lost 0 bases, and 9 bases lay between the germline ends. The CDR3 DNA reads TGTGCCATCAGTGACCCGGGGCTAGCCAAAAACATTCAGTACTTC. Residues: CAISDPGLAKNIQYF.

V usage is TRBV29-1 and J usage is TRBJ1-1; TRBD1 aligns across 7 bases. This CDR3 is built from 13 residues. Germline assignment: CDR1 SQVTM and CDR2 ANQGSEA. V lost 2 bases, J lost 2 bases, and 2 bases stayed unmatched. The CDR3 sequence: CSVEPGGNTEAFF. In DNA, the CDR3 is TGCAGCGTTGAACCAGGGGGTAACACTGAAGCTTTCTTT.

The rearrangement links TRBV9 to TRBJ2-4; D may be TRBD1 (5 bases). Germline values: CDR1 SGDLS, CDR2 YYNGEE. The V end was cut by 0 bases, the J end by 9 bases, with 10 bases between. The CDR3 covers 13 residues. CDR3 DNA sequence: TGTGCCAGCAGCGTAGGACAGTCGGGCATTCAGTACTTC. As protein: CASSVGQSGIQYF.

The CDR3 region has the DNA TGTGCCAGCAGCTTGGAAGGTACAGGGGGCGCCTACAATGAGCAGTTCTTC. It encodes CASSLEGTGGAYNEQFF. The chain carries TRBV5-6 and TRBJ2-1; 9 bases map to TRBD1. With 0 bases clipped from V and 2 bases from J, the junction kept 6 bases outside the gene matches. Germline values: CDR1 SGHDT, CDR2 YYEEEE. The length of the CDR3 is 17 residues.

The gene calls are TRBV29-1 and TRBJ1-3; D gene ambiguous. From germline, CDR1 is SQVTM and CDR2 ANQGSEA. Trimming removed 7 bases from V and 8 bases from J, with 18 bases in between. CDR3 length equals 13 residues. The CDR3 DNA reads TGCAGCGCTATAATGGCCGACGGGTACACCATATATTTT. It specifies CSAIMADGYTIYF. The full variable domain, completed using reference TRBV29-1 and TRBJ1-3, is SAVISQKPSRDICQRGTSLTIQCQVDSQVTMMFWYRQQPGQSLTLIATANQGSEATYESGFVIDKFPISRPNLTFSTLTVSNMSPEDSSIYLCSAIMADGYTIYFGEGSWLTVV.

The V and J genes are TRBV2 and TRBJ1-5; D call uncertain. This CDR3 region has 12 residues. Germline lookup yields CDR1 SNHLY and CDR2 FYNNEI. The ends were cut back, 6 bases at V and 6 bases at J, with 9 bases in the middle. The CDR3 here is CASRVDAQPQHF. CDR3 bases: TGTGCCAGCAGGGTGGACGCTCAGCCCCAGCATTTT.

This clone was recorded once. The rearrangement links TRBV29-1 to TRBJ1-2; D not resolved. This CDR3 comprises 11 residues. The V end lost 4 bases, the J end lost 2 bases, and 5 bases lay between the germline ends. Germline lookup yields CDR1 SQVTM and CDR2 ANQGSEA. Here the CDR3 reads CSVAHNYGYTF. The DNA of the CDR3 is TGCAGCGTTGCCCACAACTATGGCTACACCTTC.

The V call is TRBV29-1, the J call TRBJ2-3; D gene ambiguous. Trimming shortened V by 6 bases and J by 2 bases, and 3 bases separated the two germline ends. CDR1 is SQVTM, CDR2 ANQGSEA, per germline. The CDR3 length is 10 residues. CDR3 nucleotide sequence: TGCAGCGTCTACACAGATACGCAGTATTTT. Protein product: CSVYTDTQYF.

The CDR3 reads CASSYSGRASTDTQYF. CDR3 DNA sequence: TGTGCCAGCAGTTACTCGGGCAGGGCAAGCACAGATACGCAGTATTTT. The J gene is TRBJ2-3, the V gene TRBV6-6, with D maybe TRBD1 (5 bases). Deletions cut 0 bases from V and 0 bases from J, with 10 bases between. The CDR3 runs to 16 residues. Per the germline V gene, CDR1 is MNHNY and CDR2 is SVGAGI (reference sequence).